This T cell receptor beta chain was sequenced in a study of OX40 agonist ivuxolimab in advanced cancers. As for the study in general: With ivuxolimab, an agonistic anti-OX40 (CD134) antibody, patients were treated. Notes on the study in general: At 0.1 to 3.0 mg/kg and by week 6, clonal expansion occurred in CD4+ and CD8+ blood T cells. Partial responders receiving 0.1-3.0 mg/kg showed among the lowest clonal expansion.

TCRdb keeps only in-frame clones here, not all; method: immunoSEQ multiplex PCR. The table shows fewer than 80,000 clones, with approximately 90% occurring only once. The germline V gene encodes CDR1 MNHEY and CDR2 SMNVEV (reference sequence). V gave up 7 bases and J gave up 1 base, with 13 bases separating them. The CDR3 is made up of 14 amino acids. This clone was observed a single time. Antigen unknown. The rearrangement joins TRBV27 to TRBJ1-1; perhaps TRBD1 as D (6 bases). This clonotype originated in an adult with an advanced solid tumor such as melanoma, head and neck, liver or kidney cancer. This sample comprised CD4+ or CD8+ T cells sorted from blood, obtained in a trial of the OX40 agonist ivuxolimab. CDR3 protein: CASKPTGKNTEAFF. The CDR3 DNA is TGTGCCAGCAAGCCGACAGGAAAGAACACTGAAGCTTTCTTT.